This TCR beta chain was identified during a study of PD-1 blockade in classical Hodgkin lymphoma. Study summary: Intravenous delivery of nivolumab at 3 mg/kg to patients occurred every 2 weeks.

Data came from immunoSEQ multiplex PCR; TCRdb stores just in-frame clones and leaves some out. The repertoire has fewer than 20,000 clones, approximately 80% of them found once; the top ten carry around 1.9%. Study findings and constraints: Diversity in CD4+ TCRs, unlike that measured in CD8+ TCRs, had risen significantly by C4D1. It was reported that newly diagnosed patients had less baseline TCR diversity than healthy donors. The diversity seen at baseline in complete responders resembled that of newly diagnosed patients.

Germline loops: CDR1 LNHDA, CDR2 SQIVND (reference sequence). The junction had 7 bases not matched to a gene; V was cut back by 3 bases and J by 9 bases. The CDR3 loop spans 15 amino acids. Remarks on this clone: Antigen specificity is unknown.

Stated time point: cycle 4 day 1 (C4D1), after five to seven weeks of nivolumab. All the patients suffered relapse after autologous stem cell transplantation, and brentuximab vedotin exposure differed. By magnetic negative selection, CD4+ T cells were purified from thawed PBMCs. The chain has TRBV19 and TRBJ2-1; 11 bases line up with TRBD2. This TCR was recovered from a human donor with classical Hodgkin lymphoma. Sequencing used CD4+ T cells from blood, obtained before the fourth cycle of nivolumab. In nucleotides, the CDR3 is TGTGCCAGTAGTATGGTCACTAGCGGGAGTAGTGAGCAGTTCTTC. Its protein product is CASSMVTSGSSEQFF.